This entry lists 20 T cell receptor beta chains sequenced from one sample in a study of OX40 agonist ivuxolimab in advanced cancers. TCRdb's copy holds only in-frame clones and misses some; the assay was immunoSEQ multiplex PCR. The table shows over 80,000 clones, with 80% to 95% occurring only once. The input for sequencing was CD4+ or CD8+ T cells sorted from blood, taken in a trial of the OX40 agonist ivuxolimab. These receptors were taken from an adult with an advanced solid tumor such as melanoma, head and neck, liver or kidney cancer.

This clone was counted once. The V and J genes are TRBV19 and TRBJ2-2, with a tentative D call TRBD1 (5 bases). V lost 3 bases and J lost 3, with 11 bases in between. Germline CDR1 and CDR2: LNHDA and SQIVND (reference sequence). The CDR3 spans 15 residues. CDR3 loop: CASSIRQSYTGELFF. Written as DNA, the CDR3 is TGTGCCAGTAGTATCCGACAGAGTTACACCGGGGAGCTGTTTTTT.

This clone was seen just once. V and J are TRBV11-3 and TRBJ2-1; D is undetermined. V shed 1 base and J shed 7 bases, with 14 bases lying between them. This CDR3 is built from 15 residues. Per germline, CDR1 SGHNT and CDR2 YENEEA. As DNA, the CDR3 is TGTGCCAGCAGCTTAGGGGGTCCGTTGGGAAATGAGCAGTTCTTC. This translates into CASSLGGPLGNEQFF.

Here the CDR3 DNA reads TGTGCCAGCAGTAACAAGCGGGGGTACACAGATACGCAGTATTTT. Its translation is CASSNKRGYTDTQYF. The V gene is TRBV28, the J gene TRBJ2-3; 8 nucleotides align to TRBD2. Germline CDR1 is MDHEN and CDR2 is SYDVKM. The CDR3 is made up of 15 amino acids. The V and J ends lost 5 bases and 2 bases, in that order; junction bases with no gene match: 6.

A few counts support this clone. This chain uses TRBV5-1 with TRBJ2-1; D unclear. The CDR3 extends over 20 amino acids. From germline, CDR1 is SGHRS and CDR2 YFSETQ. The V and J ends lost 2 bases and 2 bases respectively, with 26 bases between them. CDR3 sequence: CASSFPRPGDLLSPYNEQFF. The CDR3 bases are TGCGCCAGCAGCTTCCCGAGGCCAGGAGATTTACTAAGCCCCTACAATGAGCAGTTCTTC.

The chain employs TRBV5-1 and TRBJ2-1; 7 bases agree with TRBD2. The CDR3 runs 17 residues. The V gene end was trimmed by 2 bases and the J gene end by 5 bases; junction bases not matched to a gene: 13. Germline CDR1 reads SGHRS; CDR2 reads YFSETQ. CDR3 amino acids: CASSLRIGLAEHNEQFF. DNA of the CDR3: TGCGCCAGCAGCTTAAGAATAGGGCTAGCGGAACACAATGAGCAGTTCTTC.

This chain joins TRBV5-4 and TRBJ2-3; 8 positions match TRBD2. The CDR3 has 15 residues. V lost 3 bases and J lost 4; bases outside the gene matches: 7. The germline V gene encodes CDR1 SGHNT and CDR2 YYREEE (reference sequence). CDR3 in amino acids: CASSWSGSGSDTQYF. The DNA for the CDR3 is TGTGCCAGCAGCTGGAGCGGGAGCGGATCAGATACGCAGTATTTT.

V and J are TRBV7-3 and TRBJ2-7, with D unresolved. Per the germline V gene, CDR1 is SGHTA and CDR2 is FQGTGA. The length of the CDR3 is 12 residues. The CDR3 region has the DNA TGTGGCTCCCGAGTGGATCACTACGAGCAGTACTTC. It is translated as CGSRVDHYEQYF.

The chain joins TRBV19 to TRBJ2-3, with D possibly matching TRBD1 (6 bases). The CDR3 has 16 residues. Germline V CDR1 and CDR2: LNHDA, SQIVND (reference sequence). The V end lost 8 bases, the J end lost 2 bases, and 20 bases lay between the germline ends. The CDR3 nucleotides read TGTGCCAGTGCTCGACAGGACGCCGGAACCACAGATACGCAGTATTTT. As protein: CASARQDAGTTDTQYF.

The V and J genes are TRBV19 and TRBJ2-2; 13 bases line up with TRBD2. The CDR3 is 20 residues long. V was pared by 0 bases and J by 1 base, with 8 bases of the junction left unmatched. CDR1 and CDR2 (germline): LNHDA, SQIVND (reference sequence). CDR3 region: CASSIDLGLAGPMNTGELFF. CDR3 bases: TGTGCCAGTAGTATAGACTTGGGACTAGCGGGGCCGATGAACACCGGGGAGCTGTTTTTT. Variable domain in full (rest from reference TRBV19 and TRBJ2-2): DGGITQSPKYLFRKEGQNVTLSCEQNLNHDAMYWYRQDPGQGLRLIYYSQIVNDFQKGDIAEGYSVSREKKESFPLTVTSAQKNPTAFYLCASSIDLGLAGPMNTGELFFGEGSRLTVL.

This clone was counted between two and nine times. V usage is TRBV4-1 and J usage is TRBJ2-7, with TRBD1 as a possible D gene (6 bases). Trimming left V 6 bases short and J 7 bases short, with 16 bases between. CDR1 is MGHRA and CDR2 is YSYEKL in the germline V gene. The CDR3 has 13 residues. CDR3 nucleotides: TGCGCCAGCAGTCATACAGGGAAAAGGGAGCAGTACTTC. This encodes CASSHTGKREQYF.

The chain links TRBV11-2 to TRBJ2-3; the D gene could be TRBD1 or TRBD2 (5 bases each). This CDR3 region has 14 residues. Trimming shortened V by 0 bases and J by 5 bases, and 9 bases separated the two germline ends. Germline values: CDR1 SGHAT, CDR2 FQNNGV. CDR3 loop: CASSLDGGLDTQYF. DNA of the CDR3: TGTGCCAGCAGCTTAGATGGGGGTTTAGATACGCAGTATTTT. Full variable domain (missing parts from reference TRBV11-2 and TRBJ2-3): EAGVAQSPRYKIIEKRQSVAFWCNPISGHATLYWYQQILGQGPKLLIQFQNNGVVDDSQLPKDRFSAERLKGVDSTLKIQPAKLEDSAVYLCASSLDGGLDTQYFGPGTRLTVL.

This chain uses TRBV11-3 with TRBJ2-2, with 13 bases that match TRBD2. Germline V lookup: CDR1 SGHNT, CDR2 YENEEA. V was pared by 5 bases and J by 8 bases, with 17 bases of the junction left unmatched. The CDR3 covers 19 residues. The chain's CDR3 is CASSGEPGTSGIEAGELFF. The CDR3 DNA follows: TGTGCCAGCAGCGGCGAGCCCGGGACTAGCGGGATCGAGGCGGGGGAGCTGTTTTTT.

V usage is TRBV5-1 and J usage is TRBJ2-2; D possibly corresponds to TRBD2 (5 bases). The CDR3 totals 15 residues. Trimming cost V 0 bases and J 8 bases, with 14 bases left between them. CDR1 is SGHRS and CDR2 is YFSETQ in the germline V gene. Written as DNA, the CDR3 is TGCGCCAGCAGCTTGGTTACAGCCTCGGGGGGGGAGCTGTTTTTT. It specifies CASSLVTASGGELFF.

This clone was seen just once. This chain connects TRBV6-5 to TRBJ2-7; 7 positions match TRBD2. The CDR3 runs 14 residues. V was pared by 2 bases and J by 4 bases, with 5 bases of the junction left unmatched. The V gene's germline CDR1 is MNHEY and CDR2 SVGAGI. In DNA, the CDR3 is TGTGCCAGCAGTTACCTGGACGGGGGGTACGAGCAGTACTTC. Encoded protein: CASSYLDGGYEQYF.

V is TRBV19 and J is TRBJ1-5, with D hard to call. CDR1 is LNHDA and CDR2 is SQIVND in the germline V gene (reference sequence). V was shortened by 5 bases and J by 9 bases, with 14 bases between the two germline ends. This CDR3 spans 13 amino acids. The CDR3 protein is CASSPQRGGPQHF. CDR3 DNA sequence: TGTGCCAGTAGTCCCCAACGTGGTGGGCCCCAGCATTTT.

V and J are TRBV28 and TRBJ1-5; 8 bases match TRBD1. Germline loops: CDR1 MDHEN, CDR2 SYDVKM. This CDR3 is built from 15 residues. V lost 6 bases, J lost 1 base, and 5 bases stayed unmatched. The CDR3 coding sequence is TGTGCCAGCAGCAGGACAGGGTCGAGCAATCAGCCCCAGCATTTT. Translated, it gives CASSRTGSSNQPQHF.

V is TRBV5-1 and J is TRBJ2-2; D is perhaps TRBD2 (6 bases). The CDR3 spans 14 residues. V was trimmed by 6 bases and J by 4 bases, leaving 13 bases between them. Germline CDR1 reads SGHRS; CDR2 reads YFSETQ. The CDR3 sequence: CASKVGGTTGELFF. In DNA form, the CDR3 reads TGCGCCAGCAAAGTAGGCGGGACCACCGGGGAGCTGTTTTTT. Variable domain in full (rest from reference TRBV5-1 and TRBJ2-2): KAGVTQTPRYLIKTRGQQVTLSCSPISGHRSVSWYQQTPGQGLQFLFEYFSETQRNKGNFPGRFSGRQFSNSRSEMNVSTLELGDSALYLCASKVGGTTGELFFGEGSRLTVL.

This clone has a handful of counts. V is TRBV19 and J is TRBJ2-7; TRBD1 might be the D (6 bases). The V end lost 5 bases, the J end lost 4 bases, and 12 bases lay between the germline ends. Germline V gene data show CDR1 as LNHDA and CDR2 as SQIVND (reference sequence). CDR3 length: 13 amino acids. Written as DNA, the CDR3 is TGTGCCAGTAGTCCAAGACAGGCTTACGAGCAGTACTTC. Translated, it gives CASSPRQAYEQYF.

A word on this clone: The same CDR3 is also encoded by other DNA sequences in this sample. The CDR3 sequence is CASSLGQGGEKLFF. CDR3 nucleotide sequence: TGTGCCAGCAGCTTAGGCCAGGGGGGTGAAAAACTGTTTTTT. The chain employs TRBV7-9 and TRBJ1-4; TRBD1 matches 7 bases. V shed 1 base and J 7 bases; nucleotides not matched to a gene: 3. CDR1 is SEHNR, CDR2 FQNEAQ, per germline (reference sequence). The CDR3 contains 14 residues.

The chain joins TRBV7-6 to TRBJ1-3; D perhaps matches TRBD1 (5 bases). The V end lost 4 bases, the J end lost 3 bases, and 10 bases lay between the germline ends. The CDR3 has 14 amino acids. CDR1 and CDR2 from the germline V gene are SGHVS and FNYEAQ. CDR3 region: CASSWTTLGNTIYF. The CDR3 DNA reads as TGTGCCAGCAGCTGGACAACTCTTGGAAACACCATATATTTT. The whole variable domain, remainder taken from reference TRBV7-6 and TRBJ1-3, is GAGVSQSPRYKVTKRGQDVALRCDPISGHVSLYWYRQALGQGPEFLTYFNYEAQQDKSGLPNDRFSAERPEGSISTLTIQRTEQRDSAMYRCASSWTTLGNTIYFGEGSWLTVV.